One T cell receptor (beta chain) is described in this entry. Some clones are missing from TCRdb's copy, which holds only in-frame ones; the method was immunoSEQ multiplex PCR. The sample lists approximately 150,000 clones; around 83% were seen once. The sample originates from a study of blood T cell repertoires in COVID-19. Looking at the study overall: From T cells, B-cell-depleted T cells, or PBMCs came the material, which was cDNA or gDNA.

The CDR3 extends over 14 amino acids. The sequenced material came from peripheral blood. The TCR comes from a human donor with acute or convalescent COVID-19. The donor label of this sample is uncertain. The gene calls are TRBV21-1 and TRBJ2-5; the tabulated D call, TRBD1, remains unverified against the DNA. TRBV21-1 constitutes a pseudogene. CDR3 bases: TGTGCCAGCAGCAAACCGGACAACCAAGAGACCCAGTACTTC. It is translated as CASSKPDNQETQYF.